The clone carrying this T cell receptor (beta chain) turned up a few times. The antigen remains unidentified. This specimen belongs to a study of response to subunit inactivated influenza vaccine. Study-wide results and limits: Each seasonal influenza vaccination recruits few new T cells, the authors suggested.

TCRdb re-called the RT-PCR reads through MiXCR, storing one row per CDR3 protein. The sample carries fewer than 700,000 distinct CDR3 sequences, 10% to 15% recorded once. The CDR3 is 12 amino acids. V was clipped by 4 bases and J by 9 bases, with 13 bases between them. Germline-derived CDR1 and CDR2 are SQVTM and ANQGSEA. Sequenced material: PBMCs from blood, taken about 40 days after vaccination. The TCR was taken from a man aged 50-60 years who received an inactivated influenza vaccine. The J gene is TRBJ2-1, the V gene TRBV29-1; D is uncertain. The CDR3: CSVGRADAEQFF. The CDR3 DNA reads as TGCAGCGTTGGACGGGCGGACGCTGAGCAGTTCTTC.